This TCR beta chain is drawn from a study of blood T cell repertoires in COVID-19 (dated by TCRdb to the early 2020s). Turning to the overall study: Collaborator samples came from the United States, Italy and Spain and covered acute and convalescent phases of COVID-19. Subjects who had been exposed to COVID-19, were actively infected with it, or had recovered from it provided the deeply sampled blood TCRbeta repertoires that made up the dataset. A de-identified subject ID, COVID-19 status, age in years and sex were almost always included in the sample metadata. The prospective study material was composed of cDNA or gDNA derived from T cells, B-cell-depleted T cells, or PBMCs. Samples came from the ongoing ImmuneRACE study (first 160 participants) plus 1,254 subjects from 6 global collaborators. A freely available public database, intended as a resource for researchers studying the immune response to SARS-CoV-2, is where the repertoires were released. Where HLA class I and class II types were available, the types were taken from metadata supplied by the sample provider, not from assay-based typing.

The immunoSEQ Assay, a bias-controlled multiplex PCR, was used to amplify TCRbeta CDR3 regions from genomic DNA. The published analysis was carried out like this. Within the assay, amplification of reference gene primers was used to estimate how many nucleated cells each sample contained. To quantify the absolute abundance of each unique TCRbeta CDR3 rearrangement, sequence reads were collapsed and filtered. For each sample, productive Simpson clonality was calculated as the square root of Simpson's diversity index across productive rearrangements. Here the immuneACCESS table is served through TCRdb, limited to in-frame sequences with V and J called. Missing clones are a known gap in these copies; in checked studies unresolved V genes cover under half, and the rest lacks a known reason. The V and J calls and clone size come from that table; D and trimming were worked out from the DNA. This sample lists hundreds of thousands of clones; around 90% were detected once. 3% of the sample rests with the top ten.

V gives up 8 bases and J gives up 2 bases, and the segment between their germline ends measures 17 bases. The CDR1 and CDR2 encoded by the germline V gene are SQVTM and ANQGSEA. The CDR3 runs 14 residues from the cysteine to the phenylalanine. CDR3 DNA only is kept here, 42 bases in frame from base 1. Collaborating institutions collected whole blood in K2EDTA tubes following their own protocols. Collaborator samples were shipped for TCRbeta analysis as frozen whole blood, isolated PBMCs, or DNA extracted from either sample type. The investigation overall reported the following: How much clinical and demographic metadata was included differed by source and by participant, and the metadata was provided uncurated.

As concerns this clone: Its antigen has not been determined. No per-base quality is available; no much larger clone lies one base away.

This receptor was obtained from a man younger than 35 with active or convalescent COVID-19. The sequencing input was peripheral blood. This chain joins TRBV29-1 to TRBJ2-3; a weak D assignment points to TRBD2 (5 bases agree). The DNA is TGCAGCCCCCGAGGACTCCTAGCCACAGATACGCAGTATTTT. It encodes CSPRGLLATDTQYF.